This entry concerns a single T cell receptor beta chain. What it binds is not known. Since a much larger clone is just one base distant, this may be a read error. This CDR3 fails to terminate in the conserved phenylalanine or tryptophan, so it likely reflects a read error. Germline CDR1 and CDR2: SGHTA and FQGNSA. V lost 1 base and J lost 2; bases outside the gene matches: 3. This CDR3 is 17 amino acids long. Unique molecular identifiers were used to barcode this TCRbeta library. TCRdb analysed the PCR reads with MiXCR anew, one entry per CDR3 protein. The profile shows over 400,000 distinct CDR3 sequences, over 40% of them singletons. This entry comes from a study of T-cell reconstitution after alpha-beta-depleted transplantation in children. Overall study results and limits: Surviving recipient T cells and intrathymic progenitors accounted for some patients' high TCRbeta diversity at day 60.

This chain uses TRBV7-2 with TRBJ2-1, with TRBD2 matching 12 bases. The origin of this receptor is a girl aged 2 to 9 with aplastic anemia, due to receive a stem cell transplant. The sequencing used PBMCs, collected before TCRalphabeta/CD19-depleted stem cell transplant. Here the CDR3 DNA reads TGTGCCAGCAGCTTAGGACTAGCGGGGGAGACCTACAATGAGCAGTTCTTG. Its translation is CASSLGLAGETYNEQFL.